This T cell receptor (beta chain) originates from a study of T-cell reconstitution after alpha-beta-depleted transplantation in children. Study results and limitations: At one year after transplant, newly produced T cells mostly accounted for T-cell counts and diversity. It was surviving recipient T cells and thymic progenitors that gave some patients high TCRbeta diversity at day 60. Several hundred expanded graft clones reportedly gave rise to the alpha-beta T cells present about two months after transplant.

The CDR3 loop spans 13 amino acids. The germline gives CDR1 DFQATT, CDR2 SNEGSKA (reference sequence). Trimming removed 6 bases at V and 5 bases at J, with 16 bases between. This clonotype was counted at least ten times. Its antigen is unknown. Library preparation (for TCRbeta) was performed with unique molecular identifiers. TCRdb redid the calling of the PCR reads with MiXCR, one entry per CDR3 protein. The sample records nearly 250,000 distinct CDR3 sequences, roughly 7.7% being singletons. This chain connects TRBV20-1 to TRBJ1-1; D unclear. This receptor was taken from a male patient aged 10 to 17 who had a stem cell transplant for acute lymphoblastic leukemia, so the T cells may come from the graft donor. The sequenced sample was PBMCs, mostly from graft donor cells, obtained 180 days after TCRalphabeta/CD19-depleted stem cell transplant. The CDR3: CSATRSQGTEAFF. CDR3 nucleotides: TGCAGTGCCACCCGCAGCCAAGGTACTGAAGCTTTCTTT.